This note documents a single TCR beta chain sequence. CDR3 length equals 16 residues. The germline V gene has CDR1 LNHDA and CDR2 SQIVND (reference sequence). J gave up 2 bases and V 5 bases, and 8 bases lay outside the gene matches. This sample was taken from a study of cytomegalovirus exposure and HLA in healthy donors. Study-level information: The approximately 120 validation repertoires matched the roughly 630 first-cohort repertoires in platform, a later analysis reported.

Method: immunoSEQ multiplex PCR; TCRdb's copy keeps in-frame clones and lacks some. The table includes approximately 200,000 clones, about 90% detected once. The rearrangement links TRBV19 to TRBJ1-5; 8 positions match TRBD1. The clonotype originates from a woman aged 18 to 35 in good health and CMV-seronegative. Material for sequencing was PBMCs. The chain's CDR3 is CASSHQGAPGNQPQHF. For the CDR3, the DNA is TGTGCCAGTAGTCATCAGGGGGCGCCGGGCAATCAGCCCCAGCATTTT.